The clone carrying this T cell receptor (beta chain) was counted at least ten times. The entry originates in a study of T cells in Graves' hyperthyroidism and ophthalmopathy. Background on the study: At the time of initial diagnosis and before any treatment, peripheral blood was collected.

The source of the PBMCs was over 8.5 ml of fresh peripheral blood. Trimming removed 6 bases at V and 9 bases at J, with 21 bases between. This CDR3 has 14 amino acids. The germline gives CDR1 DFQATT, CDR2 SNEGSKA (reference sequence). RNA transcripts provided the source from which TCR beta CDR3 regions were amplified. First-round RT-PCR of the TCR CDR3 relied on the HTBI primer set. TCRdb processed the multiplex PCR reads anew with MiXCR; each CDR3 protein has one entry. The sample carries fewer than 400,000 distinct CDR3 sequences, roughly an eighth recorded once. Sample: blood. The chain uses TRBV20-1 and TRBJ2-1; D is perhaps TRBD2 (5 bases). The TCR sequence derives from a man aged 45-65 years with Graves' ophthalmopathy. The CDR3 sequence is CSALSGMTPGEQFF. Written as DNA, the CDR3 is TGCAGTGCCTTGTCCGGGATGACTCCTGGTGAGCAGTTCTTC.